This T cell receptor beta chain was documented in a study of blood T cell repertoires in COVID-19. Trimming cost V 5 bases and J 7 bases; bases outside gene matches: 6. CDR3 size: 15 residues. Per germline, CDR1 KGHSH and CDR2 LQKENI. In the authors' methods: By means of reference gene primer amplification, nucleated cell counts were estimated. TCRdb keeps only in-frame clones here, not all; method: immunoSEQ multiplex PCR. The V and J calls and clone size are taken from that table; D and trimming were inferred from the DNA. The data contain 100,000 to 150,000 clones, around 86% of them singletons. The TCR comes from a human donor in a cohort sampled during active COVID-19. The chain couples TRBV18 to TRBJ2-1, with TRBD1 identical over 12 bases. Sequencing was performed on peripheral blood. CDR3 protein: CASSNRDRGRNEQFF. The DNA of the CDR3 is TGTGCCAGCTCAAACCGGGACAGGGGGCGGAATGAGCAGTTCTTC.